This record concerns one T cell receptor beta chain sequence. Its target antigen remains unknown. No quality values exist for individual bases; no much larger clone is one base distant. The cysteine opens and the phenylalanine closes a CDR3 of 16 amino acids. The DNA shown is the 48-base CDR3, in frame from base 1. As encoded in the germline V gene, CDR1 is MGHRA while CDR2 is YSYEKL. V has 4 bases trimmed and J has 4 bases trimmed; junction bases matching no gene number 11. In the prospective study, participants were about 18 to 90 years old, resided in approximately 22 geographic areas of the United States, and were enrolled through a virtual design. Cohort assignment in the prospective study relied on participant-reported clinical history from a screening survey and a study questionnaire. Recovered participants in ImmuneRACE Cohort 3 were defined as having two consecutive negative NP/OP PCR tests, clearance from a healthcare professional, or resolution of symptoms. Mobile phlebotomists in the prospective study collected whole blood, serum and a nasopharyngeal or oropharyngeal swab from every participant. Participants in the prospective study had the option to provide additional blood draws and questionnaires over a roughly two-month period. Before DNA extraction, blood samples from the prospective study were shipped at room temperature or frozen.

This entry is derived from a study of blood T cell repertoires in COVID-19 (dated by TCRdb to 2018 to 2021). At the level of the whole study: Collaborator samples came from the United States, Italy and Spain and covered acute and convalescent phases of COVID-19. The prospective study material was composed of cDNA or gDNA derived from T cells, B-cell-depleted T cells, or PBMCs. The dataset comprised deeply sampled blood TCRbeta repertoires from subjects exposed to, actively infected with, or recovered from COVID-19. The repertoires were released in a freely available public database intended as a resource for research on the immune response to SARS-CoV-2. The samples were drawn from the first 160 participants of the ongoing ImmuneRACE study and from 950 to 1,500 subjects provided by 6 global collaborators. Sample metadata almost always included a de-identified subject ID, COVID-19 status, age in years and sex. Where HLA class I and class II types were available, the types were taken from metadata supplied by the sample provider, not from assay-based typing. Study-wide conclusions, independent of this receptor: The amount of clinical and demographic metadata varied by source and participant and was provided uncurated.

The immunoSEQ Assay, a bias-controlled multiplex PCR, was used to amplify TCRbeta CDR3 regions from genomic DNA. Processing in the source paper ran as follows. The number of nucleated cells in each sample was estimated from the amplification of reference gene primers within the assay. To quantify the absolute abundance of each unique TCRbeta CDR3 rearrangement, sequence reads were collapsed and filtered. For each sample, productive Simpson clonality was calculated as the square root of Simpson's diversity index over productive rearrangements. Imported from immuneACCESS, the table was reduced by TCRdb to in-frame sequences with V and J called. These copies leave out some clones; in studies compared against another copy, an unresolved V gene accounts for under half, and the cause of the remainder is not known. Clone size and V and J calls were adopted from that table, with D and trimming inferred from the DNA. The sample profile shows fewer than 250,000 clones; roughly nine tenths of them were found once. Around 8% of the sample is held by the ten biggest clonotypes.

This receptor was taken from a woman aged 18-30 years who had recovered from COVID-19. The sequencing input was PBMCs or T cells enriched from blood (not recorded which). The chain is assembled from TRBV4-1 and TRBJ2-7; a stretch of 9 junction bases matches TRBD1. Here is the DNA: TGCGCCAGCAGCCCCAGATTTACACAGGGGGCTTACGAGCAGTACTTC. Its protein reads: CASSPRFTQGAYEQYF.